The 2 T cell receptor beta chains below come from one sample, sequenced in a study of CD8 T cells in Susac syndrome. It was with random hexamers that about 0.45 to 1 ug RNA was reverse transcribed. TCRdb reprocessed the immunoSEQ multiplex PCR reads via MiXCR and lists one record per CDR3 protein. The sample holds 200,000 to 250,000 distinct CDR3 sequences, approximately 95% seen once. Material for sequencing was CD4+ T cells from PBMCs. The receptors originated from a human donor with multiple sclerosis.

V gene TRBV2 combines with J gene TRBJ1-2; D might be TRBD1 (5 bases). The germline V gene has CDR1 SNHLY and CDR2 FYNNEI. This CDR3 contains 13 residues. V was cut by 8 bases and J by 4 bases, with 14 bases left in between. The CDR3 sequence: CASGSGAGYGYTF. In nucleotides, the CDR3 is TGTGCCAGCGGTTCTGGGGCTGGCTATGGCTACACCTTC.

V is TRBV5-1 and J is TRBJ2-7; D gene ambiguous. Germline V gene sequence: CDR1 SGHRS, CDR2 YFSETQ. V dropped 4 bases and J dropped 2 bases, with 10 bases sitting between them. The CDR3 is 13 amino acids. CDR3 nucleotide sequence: TGCGCCAGCAGCACAGAATCAACCTACGAGCAGTACTTC. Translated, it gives CASSTESTYEQYF.